This paragraph reports one T cell receptor beta chain. Antigen specificity is unknown. TCRdb analysed the reads with MiXCR anew, one entry per CDR3 protein. The profile covers about 130,000 distinct CDR3 sequences, with roughly 32% appearing a single time and around 50% taken by the ten largest. This entry is derived from a study of T cell repertoires in cytomegalovirus infection. Study in general: Recently identified HLA-C-restricted CMV epitopes were among the peptides used. Public TCR beta signatures provided an indication of both CMV infection and a matching HLA type.

General study findings and limits: The ex vivo response was dominated by HLA-C-restricted CMV-specific TCR beta clonotypes.

Trimming pared 3 bases from V and 7 bases from J, leaving 10 bases between. Germline V gene sequence: CDR1 SGHTA, CDR2 FQGNSA. This CDR3 region has 13 residues. The rearrangement links TRBV7-2 to TRBJ1-5; D gene ambiguous. The receptor comes from a human donor in good health (CMV status not recorded). Some clones in this sample may be carry-over from other donors' samples. The input for sequencing was CD8+ T cells from cultured PBMCs, taken from culture after CMV antigen stimulation. CDR3 in DNA: TGTGCCAGCAGCTTGGGCGTAGACCAGCCCCAGCATTTT. Encoded protein: CASSLGVDQPQHF.